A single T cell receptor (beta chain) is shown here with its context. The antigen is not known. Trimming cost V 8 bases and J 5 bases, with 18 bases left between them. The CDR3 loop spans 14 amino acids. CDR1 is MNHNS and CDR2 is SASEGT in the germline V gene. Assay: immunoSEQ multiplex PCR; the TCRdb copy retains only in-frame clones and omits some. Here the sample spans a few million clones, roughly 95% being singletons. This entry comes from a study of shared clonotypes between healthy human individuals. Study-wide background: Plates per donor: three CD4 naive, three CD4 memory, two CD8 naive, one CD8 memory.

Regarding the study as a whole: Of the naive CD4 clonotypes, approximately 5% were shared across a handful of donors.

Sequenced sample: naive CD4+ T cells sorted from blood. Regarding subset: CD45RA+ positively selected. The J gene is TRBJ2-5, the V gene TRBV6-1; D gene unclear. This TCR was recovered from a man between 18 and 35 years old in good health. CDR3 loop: CASGDIDPRETQYF. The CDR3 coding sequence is TGTGCCAGCGGGGATATAGATCCTAGGGAGACCCAGTACTTC.